A selection of T cell receptor beta chains follows, all from one sample in a study of beta chain features in type 1 diabetes. TCRdb's copy holds only in-frame clones and misses some; the assay was immunoSEQ multiplex PCR. Of about 150,000 clones detected, roughly 9% appear once; the ten largest clones hold 0.65% to 0.9%. The specimen sequenced was central memory CD4+ T cells from blood. The source is a woman in her twenties or thirties with type 1 diabetes. The CDR3 runs from the conserved cysteine through the conserved F or W. A D gene is named only where the DNA matches it firmly. Some rows mark clone size as missing; the rest say once, few, many or name a class of expanded clone.

J | V | size | D | DNA | CDR3
TRBJ2-7 | TRBV29-1 | few | TRBD2 | TGCAGCGTTCAAGAGCGGGAGGGCTACGAGCAGTACTTC | CSVQEREGYEQYF
TRBJ2-1 | TRBV28 | - | - | TGTGCCAGCAGTCCACCGATCCCTGGCGGGGATGAGCAGTTCTTC | CASSPPIPGGDEQFF
TRBJ1-5 | TRBV4-1 | few | - | TGCGCCAGCAGCCAAACTGGACACATCAATCAGCCCCAGCATTTT | CASSQTGHINQPQHF
TRBJ2-5 | TRBV7-9 | few | - | TGTGCCAGCAGCGAGCAGGTGACCCAGTACTTC | CASSEQVTQYF
TRBJ2-3 | TRBV5-1 | - | - | TGCGCCAGCAGCTTTTCGGGTTACACAGATACGCAGTATTTT | CASSFSGYTDTQYF
TRBJ2-5 | TRBV7-2 | few | TRBD1 | TGTGCCAGCAGCCCCCGGACAGGGCGGCAAGAGACCCAGTACTTC | CASSPRTGRQETQYF
TRBJ2-1 | TRBV30 | - | TRBD2 | TGTGCCTGGAGTGGACTAGCGGGACTTATGGATGAGCAGTTCTTC | CAWSGLAGLMDEQFF
TRBJ2-7 | TRBV11-1 | few | TRBD2 | TGTGCCAGCAGCTTCAATACTCTAGCGGGAGGGGAGCAGTACTTC | CASSFNTLAGGEQYF
TRBJ2-7 | TRBV5-1 | - | TRBD2 | TGCGCCAGCAGCTTGGGGGCGGGAGGGTACGAGCAGTACTTC | CASSLGAGGYEQYF
TRBJ2-7 | TRBV30 | few | TRBD1 | TGTGCCTGCGGGACAGGGCCCTTCGAGCAGTACTTC | CACGTGPFEQYF
TRBJ2-1 | TRBV9 | - | - | TGTGCCAGCAGCCCACGAGGGTTTGGGGTTAGGAATGAGCAGTTCTTC | CASSPRGFGVRNEQFF
TRBJ2-3 | TRBV5-4 | - | - | TGTGCCAGCACCCTACTAGGAACAGATACGCAGTATTTT | CASTLLGTDTQYF
TRBJ1-2 | TRBV5-1 | few | - | TGCGCCAGCACCGGGAGCGCTTCTAACTATGGCTACACCTTC | CASTGSASNYGYTF
TRBJ2-7 | TRBV29-1 | many | TRBD2 | TGCAGCGTTGAACGGCTAGCGGGGACCTACGAGCAGTACTTC | CSVERLAGTYEQYF
TRBJ1-5 | TRBV2 | few | - | TGTGCCAGCAGTATTGAGTCGAATCAGCCCCAGCATTTT | CASSIESNQPQHF
TRBJ1-3 | TRBV28 | few | TRBD1 | TGTGCCAGCAGTTTACCGGGACAGGGGGCAGTAGCTGGAAACACCATATATTTT | CASSLPGQGAVAGNTIYF
TRBJ2-7 | TRBV5-1 | few | TRBD2 | TGCGCCAGCAGCTTGGTGCCTAGCGGGAGAAGGTACGAGCAGTACTTC | CASSLVPSGRRYEQYF
TRBJ2-3 | TRBV7-9 | - | - | TGTGCCAGCACCATCTCGGGAGTCGCAGATACGCAGTATTTT | CASTISGVADTQYF
TRBJ1-1 | TRBV7-3 | - | - | TGTGCCAGCAGCTTAATGTCCCAGGGCGAGACTTTCTTT | CASSLMSQGETFF
TRBJ1-2 | TRBV30 | few | - | TGTGCCTGGAGTGCCACAGGGTATGGCTACACCTTC | CAWSATGYGYTF
TRBJ1-2 | TRBV7-2 | - | - | TGTGCCAGCAGCTTAGGGTTGGGGCACGGCTACACCTTC | CASSLGLGHGYTF
TRBJ1-5 | TRBV27 | - | - | TGTGCCAGCAGCCTTCGGCCCACAGGGAATCAGCCCCAGCATTTT | CASSLRPTGNQPQHF
TRBJ1-1 | TRBV5-1 | few | TRBD1 | TGCGCCAGCAGCTTGGGGACAGGGGGTGAAGCTTTCTTT | CASSLGTGGEAFF
TRBJ2-3 | TRBV4-2 | few | - | TGTGCCAGCAGCCAAGATAGGGGTCGAGATACGCAGTATTTT | CASSQDRGRDTQYF
TRBJ2-7 | TRBV11-2 | few | TRBD1 | TGTGCCAGCAGCTTCGACAGGGGGAGGGACGAGCAGTACTTC | CASSFDRGRDEQYF